This T cell receptor beta chain was documented in a study of PD-1 blockade in mismatch repair-deficient tumors. V lost 8 bases, J lost 2 bases, and 15 bases lay in between. The CDR3 contains 14 residues. Germline V CDR1 and CDR2: LNHDA, SQIVND (reference sequence). General study points: Tumor-resident clones, often absent from pretreatment blood, expanded after pembrolizumab and then contracted.

Clones were read by immunoSEQ multiplex PCR, and TCRdb kept only the in-frame ones, dropping some. The sample records 80,000 to 100,000 clones, about 85% being singletons. Concerning this clone itself: Its antigen is not known.

PCR or immunohistochemistry showed mismatch repair deficiency in every enrolled patient. This chain joins TRBV19 and TRBJ1-1, with D possibly TRBD1 on 6 matching bases. This material consisted of peripheral blood, taken 12 weeks after starting pembrolizumab. The sequence derives from an adult with mismatch repair-deficient cancer. CDR3 nucleotides: TGTGCCAGTTTTGACGACAGGCTTAACACTGAAGCTTTCTTT. Translation: CASFDDRLNTEAFF.